The rows below give T cell receptor beta chains drawn from one sample of a study of blood T cell repertoires in COVID-19. Using immunoSEQ multiplex PCR, the repertoire was profiled, and TCRdb retains in-frame clones only, with some absent. The repertoire holds around 160,000 clones, around 80% seen once, with 10% to 15% in the top ten. Sequences were obtained from PBMCs or T cells enriched from blood (not recorded which). These receptors were obtained from a woman in her sixties or seventies who had recovered from COVID-19. Each CDR3 is given with its conserved first and last residue. A D gene is named only where the DNA matches it firmly. Not all rows give a size; the values are once, few, many and, for expanded clones, a class.

CDR3nt: TGCGCCAGCGCGGCGGGAGGGGGTTTCACAGATACGCAGTATTTT
CDR3aa: CASAAGGGFTDTQYF
d_gene: TRBD2
j_gene: TRBJ2-3
abundance: NA
v_gene: TRBV5-1

CDR3nt: TGTGCCAGCAGCTTATTCCAGCGGGGGGGCCAAGATACGCAGTATTTT
CDR3aa: CASSLFQRGGQDTQYF
d_gene: TRBD2
j_gene: TRBJ2-3
abundance: NA
v_gene: TRBV7-2

CDR3nt: TGTGCCAGCAGTACCTGGACAGAGGGGCGCACTGAAGCTTTCTTT
CDR3aa: CASSTWTEGRTEAFF
d_gene: NA
j_gene: TRBJ1-1
abundance: NA
v_gene: TRBV27

CDR3nt: TGTGCCAGTAGGGAGGGCTCCTATAATTCACCCCTCCACTTT
CDR3aa: CASREGSYNSPLHF
d_gene: NA
j_gene: TRBJ1-6
abundance: NA
v_gene: TRBV19

CDR3nt: TGTGCCAGCTCACCCTTAGTAGGGGGCAGGGACACTGAAGCTTTCTTT
CDR3aa: CASSPLVGGRDTEAFF
d_gene: TRBD1
j_gene: TRBJ1-1
abundance: NA
v_gene: TRBV18

CDR3nt: TGTGCCAGCAGTTTGTGGGCGGGAGCAGGTTCCTACAATGAGCAGTTCTTC
CDR3aa: CASSLWAGAGSYNEQFF
d_gene: TRBD2
j_gene: TRBJ2-1
abundance: NA
v_gene: TRBV28

CDR3nt: TGTGCCAGTAGTATCGGGGGACAGGGCATCGCTAATGAAAAACTGTTTTTT
CDR3aa: CASSIGGQGIANEKLFF
d_gene: TRBD1
j_gene: TRBJ1-4
abundance: NA
v_gene: TRBV19

CDR3nt: TGTGCCAGCAGCTTATCAACAGATACGCAGTATTTT
CDR3aa: CASSLSTDTQYF
d_gene: NA
j_gene: TRBJ2-3
abundance: NA
v_gene: TRBV5-6

CDR3nt: TGTGCCTGGAGTGTTGCCTCCGGGACTTACTATGGCTACACCTTC
CDR3aa: CAWSVASGTYYGYTF
d_gene: NA
j_gene: TRBJ1-2
abundance: NA
v_gene: TRBV30

CDR3nt: TGTGCCAGCTCACACCGGACAGGAGCCAACACTGAAGCTTTCTTT
CDR3aa: CASSHRTGANTEAFF
d_gene: TRBD1
j_gene: TRBJ1-1
abundance: NA
v_gene: TRBV18

CDR3nt: TGTGCCAGCAGTGCCTGGACTAGCGGGGGTCGGGAGCAGTTCTTC
CDR3aa: CASSAWTSGGREQFF
d_gene: TRBD2
j_gene: TRBJ2-1
abundance: NA
v_gene: TRBV2

CDR3nt: TGTGCCAGCAGCGGAGGGACTAGCGTTGGGCGGGATACGCAGTATTTT
CDR3aa: CASSGGTSVGRDTQYF
d_gene: TRBD2
j_gene: TRBJ2-3
abundance: NA
v_gene: TRBV9

CDR3nt: TGTGCCAGCAGCTCGGAAGCGGGCACTGAAGCTTTCTTT
CDR3aa: CASSSEAGTEAFF
d_gene: NA
j_gene: TRBJ1-1
abundance: NA
v_gene: TRBV7-9

CDR3nt: TGTGCCAGCAGTTACCGGGACAGTAGCTACGAGCAGTACTTC
CDR3aa: CASSYRDSSYEQYF
d_gene: TRBD1
j_gene: TRBJ2-7
abundance: NA
v_gene: TRBV6-5

CDR3nt: TGTGCCAGCGCTCAGGTGGGGGCGACCTGGGCCAACGTCCTGACTTTC
CDR3aa: CASAQVGATWANVLTF
d_gene: NA
j_gene: TRBJ2-6
abundance: NA
v_gene: TRBV27

CDR3nt: TGCGCCAGCAGCTTGGCACAGGGCTCGTACAATGAGCAGTTCTTC
CDR3aa: CASSLAQGSYNEQFF
d_gene: NA
j_gene: TRBJ2-1
abundance: NA
v_gene: TRBV5-1

CDR3nt: TGTGCCAGCAGCTTGGGAGACAGCAGACAAAAAAATGAAAAACTGTTTTTT
CDR3aa: CASSLGDSRQKNEKLFF
d_gene: NA
j_gene: TRBJ1-4
abundance: NA
v_gene: TRBV5-8

CDR3nt: TGTGCCAGCAAGAACCCGGGACTACCTTTTGAGCAGTACTTC
CDR3aa: CASKNPGLPFEQYF
d_gene: TRBD2
j_gene: TRBJ2-7
abundance: NA
v_gene: TRBV25-1

CDR3nt: TGCGCCAGCAGTTCTCCGGAGGGGGCCCCCTACAATGAGCAGTTCTTC
CDR3aa: CASSSPEGAPYNEQFF
d_gene: NA
j_gene: TRBJ2-1
abundance: NA
v_gene: TRBV5-1

CDR3nt: TGTGCCAGCAGCTCAGACAGGGCTCAGCCCCAGCATTTT
CDR3aa: CASSSDRAQPQHF
d_gene: TRBD1
j_gene: TRBJ1-5
abundance: NA
v_gene: TRBV6-2/TRBV6-3

CDR3nt: TGTGCCAGCACCGCCAGTTTGAACACTGAAGCTTTCTTT
CDR3aa: CASTASLNTEAFF
d_gene: NA
j_gene: TRBJ1-1
abundance: NA
v_gene: TRBV6-5

CDR3nt: TGTGCCAGCAGCTTGTACCGGGACAGGAGCACTGAAGCTTTCTTT
CDR3aa: CASSLYRDRSTEAFF
d_gene: TRBD1
j_gene: TRBJ1-1
abundance: NA
v_gene: TRBV11-2

CDR3nt: TGTGCCAGCAGTGGTGATATGAGCACAACTACTAGGACAGGGGAGTATTTT
CDR3aa: CASSGDMSTTTRTGEYF
d_gene: TRBD1
j_gene: TRBJ2-3
abundance: NA
v_gene: TRBV6-1

CDR3nt: TGCGCCAGCAGCTCTGGCAGTCCCCCCGGGGAGCTGTTTTTT
CDR3aa: CASSSGSPPGELFF
d_gene: NA
j_gene: TRBJ2-2
abundance: NA
v_gene: TRBV5-1

CDR3nt: TGTGCCAGCAGTGGACAGGGGAATAATCAGCCCCAGCATTTT
CDR3aa: CASSGQGNNQPQHF
d_gene: TRBD1
j_gene: TRBJ1-5
abundance: NA
v_gene: TRBV2

CDR3nt: TGCGCCAGCACCACACGTCAGGGTCCTAATTCACCCCTCCACTTT
CDR3aa: CASTTRQGPNSPLHF
d_gene: NA
j_gene: TRBJ1-6
abundance: NA
v_gene: TRBV5-1

CDR3nt: TGTGCCAGCAGTTTTATACTTACAGATACGCAGTATTTT
CDR3aa: CASSFILTDTQYF
d_gene: NA
j_gene: TRBJ2-3
abundance: NA
v_gene: TRBV27

CDR3nt: TGTGCCAGCAGTGGACTGGGGGCGCGGTCGCCCCAGCATTTT
CDR3aa: CASSGLGARSPQHF
d_gene: NA
j_gene: TRBJ1-5
abundance: NA
v_gene: TRBV2

CDR3nt: TGTGCCAGTAGTATGACGGGGGGCTGGAGCAATCAGCCCCAGCATTTT
CDR3aa: CASSMTGGWSNQPQHF
d_gene: NA
j_gene: TRBJ1-5
abundance: NA
v_gene: TRBV19

CDR3nt: TGTGCCAGCAGCCAAGATAGAGGGACAGGGGCCTCTGATAGGGAAAAACTGTTTTTT
CDR3aa: CASSQDRGTGASDREKLFF
d_gene: TRBD1
j_gene: TRBJ1-4
abundance: NA
v_gene: TRBV4-2

CDR3nt: TGCGCCAGCGGAAGTAGCGGCGGAGAGACCCAGTACTTC
CDR3aa: CASGSSGGETQYF
d_gene: NA
j_gene: TRBJ2-5
abundance: NA
v_gene: TRBV10-2

CDR3nt: TGTGCCAGCAGTTTACGCAGGGGAGGAAACACCATATATTTT
CDR3aa: CASSLRRGGNTIYF
d_gene: NA
j_gene: TRBJ1-3
abundance: few
v_gene: TRBV27

CDR3nt: TGTGCCAGCAGTTACCTACAGGGAAGTTCACCCCTCCACTTT
CDR3aa: CASSYLQGSSPLHF
d_gene: NA
j_gene: TRBJ1-6
abundance: NA
v_gene: TRBV6-5